This T cell receptor beta chain was profiled in a study of beta chain features in type 1 diabetes. Study-wide points: A closer apparent resemblance between naive, central memory and Treg TCRB repertoires was seen in patients than in healthy donors.

Germline CDR1 and CDR2: MDHEN and SYDVKM. With 2 bases removed from V and 6 bases from J, the gap between germline ends came to 7 bases. This CDR3 contains 12 residues. Every bit of the isolated RNA underwent reverse transcription, so sequencing read expressed TCRB transcripts. TCRdb keeps only in-frame clones here, not all; method: immunoSEQ multiplex PCR. Of roughly 400,000 clones in the sample, more than 12% were seen once. As for this clone: Its antigen is not known.

Sequenced sample: naive CD4+ T cells from blood. This receptor was identified in a woman between 18 and 29 years old in good health. The chain employs TRBV28 and TRBJ1-2; D gene ambiguous. The CDR3 spells CASSLTMDGYTF. CDR3 nucleotides: TGTGCCAGCAGTTTAACTATGGATGGCTACACCTTC.